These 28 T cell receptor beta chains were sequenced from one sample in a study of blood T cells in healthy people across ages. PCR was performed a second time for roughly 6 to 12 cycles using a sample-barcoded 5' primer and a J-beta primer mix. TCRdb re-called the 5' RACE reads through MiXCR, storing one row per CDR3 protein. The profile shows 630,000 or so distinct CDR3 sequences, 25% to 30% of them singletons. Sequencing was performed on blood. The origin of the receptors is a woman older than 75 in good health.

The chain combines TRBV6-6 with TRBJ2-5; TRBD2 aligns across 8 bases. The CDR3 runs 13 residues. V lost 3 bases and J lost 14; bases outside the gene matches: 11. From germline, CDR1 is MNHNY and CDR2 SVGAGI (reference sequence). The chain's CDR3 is CASSYGFLTSVYF. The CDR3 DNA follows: TGTGCCAGCAGTTATGGGTTCCTGACTAGCGTCTACTTC.

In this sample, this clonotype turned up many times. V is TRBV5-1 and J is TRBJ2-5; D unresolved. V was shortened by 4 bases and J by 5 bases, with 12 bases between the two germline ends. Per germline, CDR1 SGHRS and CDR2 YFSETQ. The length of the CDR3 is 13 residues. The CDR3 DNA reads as TGCGCCAGCAGCCAATTAATTCTGGAGACCCAGTACTTC. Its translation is CASSQLILETQYF.

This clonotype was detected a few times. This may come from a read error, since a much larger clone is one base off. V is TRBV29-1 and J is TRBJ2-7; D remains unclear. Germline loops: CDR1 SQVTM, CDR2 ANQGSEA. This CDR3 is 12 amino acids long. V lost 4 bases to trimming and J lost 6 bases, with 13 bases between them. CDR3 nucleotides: TGCAGCGTTGTGAACCCGGATCGCGAGCAGTACTTC. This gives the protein CSVVNPDREQYF.

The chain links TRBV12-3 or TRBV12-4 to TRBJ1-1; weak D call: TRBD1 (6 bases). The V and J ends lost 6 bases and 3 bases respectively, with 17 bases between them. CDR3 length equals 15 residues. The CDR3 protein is CASRYLGGGYTEAFF. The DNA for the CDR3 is TGTGCCAGCAGATATTTAGGAGGGGGGTACACTGAAGCTTTCTTT.

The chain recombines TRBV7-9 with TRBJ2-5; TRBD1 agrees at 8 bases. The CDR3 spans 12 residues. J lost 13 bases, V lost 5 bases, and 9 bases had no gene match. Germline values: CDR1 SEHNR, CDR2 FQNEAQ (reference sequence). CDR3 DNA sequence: TGTGCCAGCAGCGACACAGAAACAGGGGGGTACTTC. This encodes CASSDTETGGYF.

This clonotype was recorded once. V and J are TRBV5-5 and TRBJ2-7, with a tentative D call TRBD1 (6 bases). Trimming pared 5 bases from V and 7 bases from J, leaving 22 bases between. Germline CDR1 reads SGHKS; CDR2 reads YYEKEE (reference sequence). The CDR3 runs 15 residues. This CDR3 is CASRVEQGGGNEQYF. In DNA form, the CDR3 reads TGTGCCAGCAGAGTAGAACAGGGTGGGGGCAATGAGCAGTACTTC.

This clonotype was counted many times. The CDR3 DNA is TGCGCCAGCAGCTTCGACAGCGTCCTCGATGGCTACACCTTC. It translates to CASSFDSVLDGYTF. The chain uses TRBV5-1 and TRBJ1-2, with D possibly matching TRBD1 (5 bases). CDR3 length equals 14 residues. The ends were cut back, 2 bases at V and 6 bases at J, with 14 bases in the middle. Per germline, CDR1 SGHRS and CDR2 YFSETQ.

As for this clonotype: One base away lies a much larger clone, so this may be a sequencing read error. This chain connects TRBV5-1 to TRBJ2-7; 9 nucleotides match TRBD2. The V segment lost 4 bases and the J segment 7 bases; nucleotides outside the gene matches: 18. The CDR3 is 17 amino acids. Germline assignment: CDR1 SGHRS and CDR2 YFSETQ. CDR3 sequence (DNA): TGCGCCAGCAGCCTGATGGCGGGCGGGAGGGTTCACAATGAGCAGTACTTC. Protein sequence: CASSLMAGGRVHNEQYF.

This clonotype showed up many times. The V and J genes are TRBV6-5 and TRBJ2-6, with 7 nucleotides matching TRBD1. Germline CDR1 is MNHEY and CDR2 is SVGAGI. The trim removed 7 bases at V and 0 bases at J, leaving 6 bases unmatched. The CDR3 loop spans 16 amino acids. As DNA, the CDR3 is TGTGCCAGCAAAAGGACAGGCCGCTCTGGGGCCAACGTCCTGACTTTC. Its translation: CASKRTGRSGANVLTF.

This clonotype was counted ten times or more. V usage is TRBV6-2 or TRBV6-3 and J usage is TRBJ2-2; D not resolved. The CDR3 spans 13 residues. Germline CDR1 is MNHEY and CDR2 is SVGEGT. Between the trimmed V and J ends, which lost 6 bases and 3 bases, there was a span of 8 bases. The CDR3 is CASSLVYTGELFF. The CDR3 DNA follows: TGTGCCAGCAGCTTAGTATACACCGGGGAGCTGTTTTTT.

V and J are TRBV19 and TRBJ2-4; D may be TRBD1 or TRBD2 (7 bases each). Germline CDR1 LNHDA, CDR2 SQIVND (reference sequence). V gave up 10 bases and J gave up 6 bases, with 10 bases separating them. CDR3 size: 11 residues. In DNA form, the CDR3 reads TGTGCCACCAGGGGGGGAAACATTCAGTACTTC. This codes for CATRGGNIQYF.

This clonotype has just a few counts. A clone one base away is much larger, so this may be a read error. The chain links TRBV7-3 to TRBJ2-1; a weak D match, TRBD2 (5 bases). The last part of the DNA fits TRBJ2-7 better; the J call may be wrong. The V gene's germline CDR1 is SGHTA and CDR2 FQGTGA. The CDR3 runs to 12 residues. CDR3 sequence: CASRGSYNEQYF. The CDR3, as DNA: TGTGCCAGCCGGGGTTCCTACAATGAGCAGTACTTC.

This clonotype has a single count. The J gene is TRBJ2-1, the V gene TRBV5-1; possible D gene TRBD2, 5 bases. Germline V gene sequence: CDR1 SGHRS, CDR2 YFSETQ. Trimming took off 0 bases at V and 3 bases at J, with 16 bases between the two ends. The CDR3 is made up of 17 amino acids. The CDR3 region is CASSLVSRHGVYNEQFF. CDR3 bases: TGCGCCAGCAGCTTGGTATCGCGGCACGGGGTCTACAATGAGCAGTTCTTC. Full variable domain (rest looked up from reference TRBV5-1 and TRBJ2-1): KAGVTQTPRYLIKTRGQQVTLSCSPISGHRSVSWYQQTPGQGLQFLFEYFSETQRNKGNFPGRFSGRQFSNSRSEMNVSTLELGDSALYLCASSLVSRHGVYNEQFFGPGTRLTVL.

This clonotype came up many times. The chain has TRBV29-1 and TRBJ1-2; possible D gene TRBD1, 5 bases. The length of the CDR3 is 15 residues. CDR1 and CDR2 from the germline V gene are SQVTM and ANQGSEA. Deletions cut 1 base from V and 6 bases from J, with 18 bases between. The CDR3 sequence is CSVEAPGNRANGYTF. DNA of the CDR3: TGCAGCGTTGAAGCCCCAGGGAACCGAGCGAATGGCTACACCTTC.

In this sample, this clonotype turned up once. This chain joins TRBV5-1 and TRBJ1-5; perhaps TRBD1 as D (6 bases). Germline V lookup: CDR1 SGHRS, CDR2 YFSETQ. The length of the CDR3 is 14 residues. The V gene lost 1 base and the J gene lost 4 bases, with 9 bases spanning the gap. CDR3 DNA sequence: TGCGCCAGCAGCTTGCAGGGGCTAAATCAGCCCCAGCATTTT. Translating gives CASSLQGLNQPQHF.

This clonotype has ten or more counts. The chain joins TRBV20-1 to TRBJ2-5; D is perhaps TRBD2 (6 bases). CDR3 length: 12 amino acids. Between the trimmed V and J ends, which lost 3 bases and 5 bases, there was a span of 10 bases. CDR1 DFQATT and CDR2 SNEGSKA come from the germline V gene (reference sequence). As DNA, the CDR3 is TGCAGTGCTAGCGCGGCGGGGGAGACCCAGTACTTC. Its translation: CSASAAGETQYF.

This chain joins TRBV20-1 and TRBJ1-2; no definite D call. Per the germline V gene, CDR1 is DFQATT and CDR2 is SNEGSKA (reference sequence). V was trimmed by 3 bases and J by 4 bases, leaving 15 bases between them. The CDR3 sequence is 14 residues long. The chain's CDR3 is CSASRVTRAYGYTF. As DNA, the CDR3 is TGCAGTGCTAGTCGTGTCACTCGGGCCTATGGCTACACCTTC.

The CDR3 coding sequence is TGTGCCAGCAGCCTTAGACTAGCAGGAGATACGCAGTATTTT. It specifies CASSLRLAGDTQYF. The chain links TRBV7-9 to TRBJ2-3; 7 bases map to TRBD2. CDR1 is SEHNR and CDR2 is FQNEAQ in the germline V gene (reference sequence). V lost 5 bases and J lost 5; bases outside the gene matches: 7. The CDR3 consists of 14 residues.

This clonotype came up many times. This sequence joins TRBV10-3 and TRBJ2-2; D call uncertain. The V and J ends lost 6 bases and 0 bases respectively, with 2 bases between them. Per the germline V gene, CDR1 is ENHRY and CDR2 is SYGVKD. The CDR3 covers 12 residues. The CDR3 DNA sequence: TGTGCCATCAGCGCGAACACCGGGGAGCTGTTTTTT. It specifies CAISANTGELFF.

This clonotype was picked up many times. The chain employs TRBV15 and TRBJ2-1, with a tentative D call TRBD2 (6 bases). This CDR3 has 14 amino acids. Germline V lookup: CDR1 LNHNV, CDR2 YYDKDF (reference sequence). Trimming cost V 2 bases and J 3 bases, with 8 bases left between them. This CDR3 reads CATSRSDYYNEQFF. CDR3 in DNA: TGTGCCACCAGCAGATCGGACTACTACAATGAGCAGTTCTTC.

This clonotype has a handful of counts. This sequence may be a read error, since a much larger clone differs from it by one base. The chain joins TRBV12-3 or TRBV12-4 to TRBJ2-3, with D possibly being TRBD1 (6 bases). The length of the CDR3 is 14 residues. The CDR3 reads CASSLRSRTDAQYF. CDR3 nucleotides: TGTGCCAGCAGTTTACGTAGCAGGACAGATGCGCAGTATTTT.

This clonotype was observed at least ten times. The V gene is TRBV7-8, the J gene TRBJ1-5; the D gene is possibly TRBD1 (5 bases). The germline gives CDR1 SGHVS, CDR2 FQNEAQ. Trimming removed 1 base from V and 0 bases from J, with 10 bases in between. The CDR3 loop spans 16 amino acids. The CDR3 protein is CASSLVGAYSNQPQHF. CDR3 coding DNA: TGTGCCAGCAGCTTAGTCGGGGCGTATAGCAATCAGCCCCAGCATTTT. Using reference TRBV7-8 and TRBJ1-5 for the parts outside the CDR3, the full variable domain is GAGVSQSPRYKVAKRGQDVALRCDPISGHVSLFWYQQALGQGPEFLTYFQNEAQLDKSGLPSDRFFAERPEGSVSTLKIQRTQQEDSAVYLCASSLVGAYSNQPQHFGDGTRLSIL.

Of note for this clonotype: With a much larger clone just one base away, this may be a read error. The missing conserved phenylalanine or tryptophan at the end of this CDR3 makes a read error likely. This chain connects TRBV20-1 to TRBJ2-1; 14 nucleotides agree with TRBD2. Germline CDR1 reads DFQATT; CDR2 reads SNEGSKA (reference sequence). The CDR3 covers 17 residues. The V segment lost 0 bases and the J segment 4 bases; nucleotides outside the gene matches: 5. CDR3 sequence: CSARDGTSGGLYNEQFL. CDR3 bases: TGCAGTGCTAGAGACGGGACTAGCGGGGGCCTTTACAATGAGCAGTTCTTA.

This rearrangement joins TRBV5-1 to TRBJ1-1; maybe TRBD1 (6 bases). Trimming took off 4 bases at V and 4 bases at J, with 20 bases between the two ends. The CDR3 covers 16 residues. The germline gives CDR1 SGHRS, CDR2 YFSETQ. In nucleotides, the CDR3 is TGCGCCAGCAGCGTAGGGTGTTCAACAGGGAGCACTGAAGCTTTCTTT. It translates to CASSVGCSTGSTEAFF.

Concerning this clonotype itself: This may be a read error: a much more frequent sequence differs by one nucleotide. The CDR3 bases are TGTGCCAGCAGTTACTCGAGGAGACAGGGGGCGCTTCCCTGTTATCCCCAGCATTTT. It yields the protein CASSYSRRQGALPCYPQHF. V and J are TRBV6-5 and TRBJ1-5, with 10 nucleotides matching TRBD1. Trimming removed 0 bases from V and 10 bases from J; junction bases left unmatched: 18. The length of the CDR3 is 19 residues. Germline lookup yields CDR1 MNHEY and CDR2 SVGAGI.

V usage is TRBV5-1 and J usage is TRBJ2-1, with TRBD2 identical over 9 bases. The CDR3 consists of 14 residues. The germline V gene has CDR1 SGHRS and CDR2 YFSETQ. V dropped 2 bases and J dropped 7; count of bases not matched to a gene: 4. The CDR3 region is CASSFSGRLNEQFF. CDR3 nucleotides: TGCGCCAGCAGCTTCAGCGGGAGGTTAAATGAGCAGTTCTTC.

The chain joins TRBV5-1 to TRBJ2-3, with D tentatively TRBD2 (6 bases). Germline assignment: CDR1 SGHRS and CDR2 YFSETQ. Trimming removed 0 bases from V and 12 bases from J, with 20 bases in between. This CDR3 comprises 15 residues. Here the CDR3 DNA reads TGCGCCAGCAGCTTGGATTTTAGCGGAGGAGCGGAACAGTATTTT. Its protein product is CASSLDFSGGAEQYF.

The CDR3: CASSRVPTSLEADTQYF. The CDR3, as DNA: TGTGCCAGCAGCCGCGTACCGACTAGCCTCGAGGCAGATACGCAGTATTTT. The chain recombines TRBV5-4 with TRBJ2-3, with 7 bases matching TRBD2. CDR1 and CDR2 (germline): SGHNT, YYREEE (reference sequence). The CDR3 contains 17 residues. V shed 4 bases and J 4 bases; nucleotides not matched to a gene: 15.